The clone carrying this TCR beta chain occurred many times. Molecular barcoded adaptors covering alpha/delta and beta/gamma chains were used on roughly 370 ng RNA. TCRdb used MiXCR to reprocess the reads, holding one entry per CDR3 protein. The sample includes roughly 90,000 distinct CDR3 sequences, roughly 21% of them seen just once. Trimming took off 8 bases at V and 3 bases at J, with 11 bases between the two ends. The CDR3 has 13 residues. The germline V gene has CDR1 MNHNS and CDR2 SASEGT. This record belongs to a study of read filtering for tumor transcriptome and immune sequencing. Background on the study: Whole-transcriptome libraries were prepared after DNase treatment.

Sequenced sample: a population of CD138-negative cells sorted from bone marrow. This clonotype originated in a donor at least 40 years old with multiple myeloma. The gene calls are TRBV6-1 and TRBJ1-5; perhaps TRBD1 as D (5 bases). CDR3 residues: CASFTRVNQPQHF. DNA of the CDR3: TGTGCCAGCTTCACCAGGGTCAATCAGCCCCAGCATTTT.